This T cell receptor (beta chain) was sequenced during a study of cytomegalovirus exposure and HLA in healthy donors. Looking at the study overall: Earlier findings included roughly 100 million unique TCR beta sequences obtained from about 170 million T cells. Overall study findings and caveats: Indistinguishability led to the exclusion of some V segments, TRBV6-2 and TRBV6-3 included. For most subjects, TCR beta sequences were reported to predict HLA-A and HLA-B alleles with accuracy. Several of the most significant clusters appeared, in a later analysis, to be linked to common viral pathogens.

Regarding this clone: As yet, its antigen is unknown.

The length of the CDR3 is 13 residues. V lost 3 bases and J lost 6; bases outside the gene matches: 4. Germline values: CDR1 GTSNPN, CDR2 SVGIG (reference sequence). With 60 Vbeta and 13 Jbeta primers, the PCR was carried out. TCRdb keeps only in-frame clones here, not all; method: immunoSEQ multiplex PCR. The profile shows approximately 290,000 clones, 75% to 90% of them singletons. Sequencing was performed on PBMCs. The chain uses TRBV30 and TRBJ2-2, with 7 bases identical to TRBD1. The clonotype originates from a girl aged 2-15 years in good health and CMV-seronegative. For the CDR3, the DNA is TGTGCCTGGAGCGAGACAGGGCCCGGGGAGCTGTTTTTT. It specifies CAWSETGPGELFF.